The sequence of this T cell receptor (beta chain) was determined in a study of T-cell memory formation after mild COVID-19. Per the germline V gene, CDR1 is LGHDT and CDR2 is YNNKEL (reference sequence). CDR3 length: 15 amino acids. V lost 3 bases to trimming and J lost 4 bases, with 16 bases between them. This clonotype was seen more than once but under ten times. From the 5' RACE reads, TCRdb called clonotypes with MiXCR, one entry per CDR3 protein. The table shows a few hundred thousand distinct CDR3 sequences, with roughly a tenth occurring only once. The sample was PBMCs or a T cell subset sorted from them (not recorded which). The TCR comes from a man between 18 and 35 years old who had mild COVID-19 (a few samples of this study predate the infection). Cell type and time point are not known. This chain links TRBV3-1 with TRBJ2-7; perhaps TRBD2 as D (5 bases). CDR3 region: CASSQRGLGGYEQYF. In DNA, the CDR3 is TGTGCCAGCAGCCAGCGAGGCCTTGGAGGTTACGAGCAGTACTTC.